These 24 T cell receptor beta chains were all obtained from the same sample, sequenced in a study of T cell clonality in common variable immunodeficiency. Assay: immunoSEQ multiplex PCR; the TCRdb copy retains only in-frame clones and omits some. The data show roughly 70,000 clones, with none appearing a single time. Sequencing was done on a sample of peripheral blood mononuclear cells. All receptors derive from a person between 18 and 75 years old in good health.

This clone showed up many times. The CDR3 end is not reached by the read, which stops 3 residues before it; the germline J gene fills it in. V is TRBV19 and J is TRBJ2-5; TRBD1 might be the D (6 bases). V gave up 4 bases and J gave up 1 base, with 16 bases separating them. This CDR3 is built from 16 residues. Germline CDR1 LNHDA, CDR2 SQIVND (reference sequence). The CDR3: CASSTTARGLQETQYF. CDR3 bases read: TGTGCCAGTAGTACCACTGCCAGGGGCCTCCAAGAGACC.

This clone was seen ten or more times. The CDR3 sequence: CASSKGAQNEKLFF. The part of the CDR3 DNA that was read is TGCGCCAGCAGCAAGGGGGCCCAAAATGAAAAA. The gene calls are TRBV5-1 and TRBJ1-4; 7 bases align to TRBD1. The missing CDR3 end, 3 residues past where the read stops, is filled in from the germline J gene. After removal of 4 bases from V and 5 bases from J, the junction contained 5 bases not matched to a gene. The CDR3 sequence is 14 residues long. Germline CDR1 is SGHRS and CDR2 is YFSETQ.

In regard to this clone: The CDR3 is cut off 3 residues early in the read; its end comes from the germline J gene. This rearrangement joins TRBV27 to TRBJ2-7, with D unresolved. The CDR3 covers 13 residues. The V gene lost 5 bases and the J gene lost 0 bases, with 8 bases spanning the gap. Germline-derived CDR1 and CDR2 are MNHEY and SMNVEV (reference sequence). Partial CDR3 DNA: TGTGCCAGCAGTACCAGAGTCTCCTACGAG. This codes for CASSTRVSYE. The entire CDR3 is CASSTRVSYEQYF.

This clone has just a few counts. With the read ending 3 residues before the CDR3 end, the germline J gene is used to fill in that end. The V call is TRBV10-2, the J call TRBJ2-7; TRBD2 matches at 11 bases. The CDR3 loop spans 18 amino acids. V lost 7 bases and J lost 6; bases outside the gene matches: 20. CDR1 is WSHSY, CDR2 SAAADI, per germline. The DNA read from the CDR3 is TGCGCCAGCACTCGGGACGGAATTAGCGGGAGGGCCCCAGTCGAG. This sequence encodes CASTRDGISGRAPVE. The complete CDR3 reads CASTRDGISGRAPVEQYF.

This clone was counted many times. The read ends 3 residues shy of where the CDR3 ends; the end is completed using the germline J gene. This chain uses TRBV5-1 with TRBJ2-4, with 9 bases aligning to TRBD1. Unmatched junction bases numbered 8, after V lost 4 bases and J lost 9 bases. This CDR3 comprises 14 residues. Looked up from germline, CDR1 is SGHRS and CDR2 is YFSETQ. The part of the CDR3 DNA that was read is TGCGCCAGCAGCGGGAGACAGGGGGAGGGCATT. Its protein product is CASSGRQGEGI. In full, the CDR3 is CASSGRQGEGIQYF.

The table lists this clone with many counts. The read is 3 residues too short to cover the CDR3 end, so that end is filled in from the germline J gene. The chain combines TRBV7-9 with TRBJ2-5; 8 bases are shared with TRBD1. CDR1 SEHNR and CDR2 FQNEAQ come from the germline V gene (reference sequence). The CDR3 loop spans 15 amino acids. V shed 1 base and J 3 bases; nucleotides not matched to a gene: 4. CDR3 DNA, as far as it was read: TGTGCCAGCAGCTTAGAGGTGACAGGGGAAGAGACC. Protein product: CASSLEVTGEET. The whole CDR3 protein is CASSLEVTGEETQYF.

Points on this clone: Read sequence stops 3 residues before the CDR3 end, and the germline J gene provides the missing end. The V call is TRBV7-8, the J call TRBJ2-5; TRBD2 might be the D (6 bases). The CDR3 consists of 15 residues. Germline CDR1 reads SGHVS; CDR2 reads FQNEAQ. V lost 1 base to trimming and J lost 3 bases, with 12 bases between them. CDR3 protein: CASSLGGEAEETQYF. Incomplete CDR3 DNA: TGTGCCAGCAGCTTAGGGGGGGAGGCAGAAGAGACC.

This clone appeared many times. Coverage ceases 3 residues before the CDR3 finishes, and the germline J gene fills in the end. The rearrangement joins TRBV20-1 to TRBJ2-1; 14 bases line up with TRBD2. The length of the CDR3 is 15 residues. V was pared by 6 bases and J by 9 bases, with 10 bases of the junction left unmatched. Per the germline V gene, CDR1 is DFQATT and CDR2 is SNEGSKA (reference sequence). The covered CDR3 bases are TGCAGTGCCAAGACTAGCGGGAGGGCCTTGGGTGAG. It is translated as CSAKTSGRALGE. The CDR3 in full is CSAKTSGRALGEQFF.

The sample holds a few counts of this clone. The sequence runs out 3 residues before the end of the CDR3; the remainder is reconstructed from the germline J gene. The chain employs TRBV5-1 and TRBJ2-7, with 9 bases matching TRBD2. CDR1 is SGHRS and CDR2 is YFSETQ in the germline V gene. The CDR3 consists of 15 residues. Unmatched junction bases numbered 3, after V lost 0 bases and J lost 2 bases. CDR3 in amino acids: CASSLETSGPYEQYF. The sequenced part of the CDR3 DNA is TGCGCCAGCAGCTTGGAGACTAGCGGACCCTACGAG.

This clone was found many times. The sequence runs out 3 residues before the end of the CDR3; the remainder is reconstructed from the germline J gene. The chain recombines TRBV28 with TRBJ1-4, with D possibly TRBD1 on 6 matching bases. The CDR3 has 15 residues. V lost 10 bases and J lost 0, with 15 bases in between. Germline V gene sequence: CDR1 MDHEN, CDR2 SYDVKM. Here the CDR3 reads CATHQGSATNEKLFF. The sequenced CDR3 bases are TGTGCCACTCACCAGGGGTCGGCAACTAATGAAAAA.

This clone was found many times. Partial CDR3 DNA: TGTGCCAGCAGATCCGGGACAGGGTTTTCACCC. Amino acids: CASRSGTGFSP. The complete CDR3 sequence is CASRSGTGFSPLHF. The V gene is TRBV2, the J gene TRBJ1-6, with 9 nucleotides matching TRBD1. The read halts 3 residues ahead of the CDR3 end, with the missing end drawn from the germline J gene. V was clipped by 6 bases and J by 9 bases; unmatched bases: 6. The CDR3 contains 14 residues. Germline V lookup: CDR1 SNHLY, CDR2 FYNNEI.

This clone came up many times. The read gets to within 3 residues of the CDR3 end, and the germline J gene fills in the rest. The chain is built from TRBV7-3 and TRBJ2-4, with 7 nucleotides matching TRBD1. Germline CDR1 SGHTA, CDR2 FQGTGA. The CDR3 length is 13 residues. Trimming took 6 bases from V and 8 from J; bases not matched to a gene: 7. Incomplete CDR3 DNA: TGTGCCAGCAGGTCCTTGCAGGGGGACATT. It encodes CASRSLQGDI. The complete CDR3 protein is CASRSLQGDIQYF.

The part of the CDR3 DNA that was read is TGCGCCAGCAGCTGGACGGGACTCGAGAACAATGAG. Translation: CASSWTGLENNE. The whole CDR3 protein is CASSWTGLENNEQFF. The V gene is TRBV5-1, the J gene TRBJ2-1, with a weak D call TRBD2 (6 bases). The CDR3 extends 3 residues past the end of the read, so its final part is completed from the germline J gene. Germline values: CDR1 SGHRS, CDR2 YFSETQ. V was cut by 3 bases and J by 5 bases, with 15 bases left in between. The CDR3 spans 15 residues.

The table lists this clone with many counts. Coverage ceases 3 residues before the CDR3 finishes, and the germline J gene fills in the end. The chain combines TRBV19 with TRBJ1-1, with a weak D call TRBD1 (5 bases). The CDR3 sequence is 15 residues long. V shed 10 bases and J shed 5 bases, with 23 bases lying between them. The germline V gene has CDR1 LNHDA and CDR2 SQIVND (reference sequence). The DNA read from the CDR3 is TGTGCCACAACCGGTGGTGGCAGGGATGGAACTGAA. It encodes CATTGGGRDGTE. The complete CDR3 protein is CATTGGGRDGTEAFF.

This clone has a count of ten or more. The CDR3 is cut off 3 residues early in the read; its end comes from the germline J gene. The V call is TRBV2, the J call TRBJ1-6, with a possible D match to TRBD1 (6 bases). This CDR3 comprises 14 residues. The germline V and J ends were trimmed by 6 bases and 9 bases, with 15 bases remaining between them. Looked up from germline, CDR1 is SNHLY and CDR2 is FYNNEI. CDR3 region: CASRLQGGGSPLHF. Incomplete CDR3 DNA: TGTGCCAGCAGATTACAGGGAGGAGGTTCACCC.

This clone was recorded at least ten times. The CDR3 spells CASSPSGGANYGYTF. The DNA read from the CDR3 is TGTGCCAGCAGCCCCAGTGGGGGGGCAAACTATGGC. The V call is TRBV7-9, the J call TRBJ1-2; a weak D match, TRBD1 (6 bases). The read is 3 residues too short to cover the CDR3 end, so that end is filled in from the germline J gene. Trimming removed 5 bases from V and 2 bases from J, with 15 bases in between. Per the germline V gene, CDR1 is SEHNR and CDR2 is FQNEAQ (reference sequence). CDR3 length: 15 residues.

This clone was found a few times. Read data end 3 residues before the CDR3 end; the end is taken from the germline J gene. The chain recombines TRBV5-1 with TRBJ2-7; 11 positions match TRBD2. This CDR3 has 15 residues. Trimming at V came to 1 base and at J to 6 bases, leaving 6 bases not matched to a gene. Per germline, CDR1 SGHRS and CDR2 YFSETQ. The CDR3 spells CASSLTSGGLSEQYF. CDR3 bases read: TGCGCCAGCAGCTTGACTAGCGGGGGATTAAGCGAG.

This clone was detected ten times or more. The read finishes 3 residues shy of the CDR3 end, and the germline J gene is used to complete it. J is TRBJ2-5 and V is TRBV5-5; perhaps TRBD1 as D (6 bases). CDR1 is SGHKS and CDR2 is YYEKEE in the germline V gene (reference sequence). V was trimmed by 4 bases and J by 5 bases, leaving 15 bases between them. The CDR3 sequence is 14 residues long. Incomplete CDR3 DNA: TGTGCCAGCAGCCCAAAAGGGGGTAGGGAGACC. It yields the protein CASSPKGGRET. The whole CDR3 sequence is CASSPKGGRETQYF.

This clone came up many times. The read terminates 3 residues ahead of where the CDR3 ends, so the germline J gene completes it. The chain uses TRBV6-2 or TRBV6-3 and TRBJ2-3; D is undetermined. CDR1 and CDR2 from the germline V gene are MNHEY and SVGEGT. The CDR3 covers 12 residues. Trimming shortened V by 2 bases and J by 4 bases, and 4 bases separated the two germline ends. Incomplete CDR3 DNA: TGTGCCAGCAGTTACCTCGCAGATACG. It yields the protein CASSYLADT. The whole CDR3 is CASSYLADTQYF.

This clone was recorded at least ten times. The observed sequence ends 3 residues before the CDR3 terminus, with the missing tail filled in from the germline J gene. The chain couples TRBV19 to TRBJ2-7; TRBD1 matches at 9 bases. Germline values: CDR1 LNHDA, CDR2 SQIVND (reference sequence). The CDR3 contains 17 residues. Trimming took 4 bases from V and 0 from J; bases not matched to a gene: 10. The sequenced CDR3 bases are TGTGCCAGTAGTACTATGGGGGGGACAGGGAACTCCTACGAG. It encodes CASSTMGGTGNSYE. The full CDR3 protein reads CASSTMGGTGNSYEQYF.

This clone was found many times. The missing CDR3 end, 3 residues past where the read stops, is filled in from the germline J gene. The rearrangement joins TRBV7-2 to TRBJ1-2; possible D gene TRBD1, 5 bases. This CDR3 is 13 amino acids long. The germline gives CDR1 SGHTA, CDR2 FQGNSA. V lost 3 bases to trimming and J lost 5 bases, with 10 bases between them. The sequenced part of the CDR3 DNA is TGTGCCAGCAGCTTCGGAGGGACTTATGGC. Residues: CASSFGGTYG. The full CDR3 sequence reads CASSFGGTYGYTF.

At least ten counts were recorded for this clone. The covered CDR3 bases are TGCGCCAGCAGCGCAACGGACATTCTATACACGGGA. As protein: CASSATDILYTG. The entire CDR3 protein reads CASSATDILYTGAFF. This sequence joins TRBV5-1 and TRBJ1-1, with D possibly TRBD1 on 5 matching bases. The read stops 3 residues short of the end of the CDR3; the missing end is completed from the germline J gene. The CDR3 is 15 amino acids. Germline V lookup: CDR1 SGHRS, CDR2 YFSETQ.

This clone was recorded at least ten times. The read finishes 3 residues shy of the CDR3 end, and the germline J gene is used to complete it. The chain uses TRBV5-5 and TRBJ1-5, with 9 bases aligning to TRBD1. The CDR3 totals 15 residues. After removal of 0 bases from V and 2 bases from J, the junction contained 0 bases not matched to a gene. Germline V gene data show CDR1 as SGHKS and CDR2 as YYEKEE (reference sequence). The CDR3 spells CASSLDRGRNQPQHF. Partial CDR3 DNA: TGTGCCAGCAGCTTGGACAGGGGGCGCAATCAGCCC. Full variable domain (missing parts from reference TRBV5-5 and TRBJ1-5): DAGVTQSPTHLIKTRGQQVTLRCSPISGHKSVSWYQQVLGQGPQFIFQYYEKEERGRGNFPDRFSARQFPNYSSELNVNALLLGDSALYLCASSLDRGRNQPQHFGDGTRLSIL.

There are many counts of this clone. The read ends 3 residues early relative to the CDR3; the germline J gene fills the gap. V usage is TRBV20-1 and J usage is TRBJ2-1, with 8 bases aligning to TRBD2. Germline V gives CDR1 DFQATT, CDR2 SNEGSKA (reference sequence). The CDR3 is made up of 15 amino acids. Germline trimming cut 5 bases from V and 3 bases from J; bases unmatched to any gene: 9. CDR3 sequence reads: CSAWKAGVGYNEQFF. CDR3 bases read: TGCAGTGCTTGGAAAGCGGGAGTCGGCTACAATGAG.